This T cell receptor (beta chain) originates from a study of blood T cell repertoires in COVID-19 (dated by TCRdb to the early 2020s). Broadly, across the study: The collaborator samples originated in the United States, Italy and Spain and spanned the acute and convalescent phases of COVID-19. The material from the prospective study consisted of cDNA or gDNA derived from T cells, B-cell-depleted T cells, or PBMCs. Subjects who had been exposed to COVID-19, were actively infected with it, or had recovered from it provided the deeply sampled blood TCRbeta repertoires that made up the dataset. The repertoires were made available in a free public database intended to serve as a resource for research on the immune response to SARS-CoV-2. Samples were obtained from the ongoing ImmuneRACE study (first 160 participants) and from roughly 1,300 subjects provided by 6 global collaborators. Sample metadata almost always included a de-identified subject ID, COVID-19 status, age in years and sex. HLA class I and class II types, where available, came from metadata supplied by the sample provider rather than from assay-based typing.

The collaborating institutions used their own protocols to collect whole blood in K2EDTA tubes. Collaborator samples were shipped for TCRbeta analysis as frozen whole blood, isolated PBMCs, or DNA extracted from either sample type. The study at large found these results: The amount of clinical and demographic metadata varied by source and participant and was provided uncurated.

Between the V and J ends, shortened by 2 bases and 2 bases respectively, the junction contains 6 bases. CDR1 and CDR2 were assigned from the germline V gene (reference sequence) as GTSNPN and SVGIG. The CDR3 contains 12 residues, cysteine and phenylalanine counted. Solely the CDR3 DNA is kept, with 36 bases framed from the first base. Remarks on this clone: No cognate antigen has been identified for it. No base quality information exists; no much larger clone differs at one position.

The immunoSEQ Assay, a bias-controlled multiplex PCR, was used to amplify TCRbeta CDR3 regions from genomic DNA. Turning to the authors' computational methods: The number of nucleated cells in each sample was estimated by amplification of reference gene primers within the assay. To quantify the absolute abundance of each unique TCRbeta CDR3 rearrangement, sequence reads were collapsed and filtered. Productive Simpson clonality was computed per sample as the square root of Simpson's diversity index over productive rearrangements. TCRdb retrieved this table from immuneACCESS and kept in-frame rearrangements only. Not all clones are present; in checked studies, unresolved V genes account for under half, and no reason is known for the remainder. V and J calls and clone size are copied from that table; D and trimming were computed from the DNA. The sample has 120,000 to 150,000 clones on record, about 85% of them singletons. The ten largest make up about 2.8% of the sample.

The sequencing input was peripheral blood. The chain is made from TRBV30 and TRBJ1-2; confidence is insufficient to name the D gene. This receptor was obtained from a human donor with acute or convalescent COVID-19. The donor label of this sample is uncertain. The CDR3 protein: CAWSRGNYGYTF. The nucleotide sequence reads TGTGCCTGGAGTAGAGGAAACTATGGCTACACCTTC.